This TCR beta chain appears in the sequencing data of a study of blood T cells in healthy people across ages. The study's findings and limits: From one million sequenced T cells, diversity estimates were lower bounds.

Details on this clonotype: Antigen unknown.

Trimming cost V 3 bases and J 0 bases, with 13 bases left between them. This CDR3 spans 15 amino acids. Looked up from germline, CDR1 is DFQATT and CDR2 is SNEGSKA (reference sequence). For the second PCR, which ran for about 6 to 11 cycles, a sample-barcoded 5' primer and a J-beta primer mix were used. Tagging of each cDNA molecule was performed by a template-switch adaptor with 12 random nucleotides. Each CDR3 protein is one row after TCRdb ran MiXCR on the 5' RACE reads. This repertoire shows around 820,000 distinct CDR3 sequences, around 25% found once; its top ten account for 3% to 4.5%. These data also featured in a second study, about T cells of mothers and their children.

The sample consisted of blood. The chain combines TRBV20-1 with TRBJ2-3; no clear D. The sequence derives from a boy younger than 18 in good health. CDR3 region: CSARGYLHSTDTQYF. CDR3 coding DNA: TGCAGTGCTAGGGGATACCTTCATAGCACAGATACGCAGTATTTT.